A selection of T cell receptor beta chains follows, all from one sample in a study of blood T cell repertoires in COVID-19. Measured with immunoSEQ multiplex PCR; TCRdb has only the in-frame clones, and not every one. The sample consists of about 150,000 clones, roughly three quarters of them appearing once. Sequenced: peripheral blood. Receptors were obtained from a man in his 60s with acute or convalescent COVID-19. CDR3s include the opening cysteine and the closing phenylalanine or tryptophan. The D gene is left open where the match is weak. Rows give clone size only sometimes, using once, few, many, or a class for an expanded clone.

few,TRBV9,TRBD2,TRBJ2-1,CASSVGGRANNEQFF,TGTGCCAGCAGCGTCGGCGGGAGGGCTAACAATGAGCAGTTCTTC
NA,TRBV5-4,TRBD1,TRBJ2-1,CASASDRGLYNEQFF,TGTGCCAGCGCCTCGGACAGGGGGCTGTATAATGAGCAGTTCTTC
once,TRBV11-2,TRBD1,TRBJ1-5,CASSLGRGAQPQHF,TGTGCCAGCAGCTTGGGCAGGGGGGCTCAGCCCCAGCATTTT
few,TRBV6-1,TRBD2,TRBJ2-1,CASSEFGGRLSYNEQFF,TGTGCCAGCAGTGAATTTGGCGGGAGACTCTCCTACAATGAGCAGTTCTTC
NA,TRBV19,TRBD1,TRBJ1-5,CASKRQGPNIGPQHF,TGTGCCAGTAAGCGACAGGGGCCAAATATTGGACCCCAGCATTTT
NA,TRBV7-9,NA,TRBJ2-7,CASSPNPGSSYEQYF,TGTGCCAGCAGCCCCAATCCCGGGAGCTCCTACGAGCAGTACTTC
NA,TRBV10-3,TRBD2,TRBJ2-3,CAISGGTSGRSGFTDTQYF,TGTGCCATCAGTGGGGGGACTAGCGGGAGGTCGGGGTTCACAGATACGCAGTATTTT
NA,TRBV2,TRBD2,TRBJ2-5,CASRGLAGETQYF,TGTGCCAGCAGGGGACTAGCGGGAGAGACCCAGTACTTC
NA,TRBV7-2,TRBD2,TRBJ2-3,CASSLGLAIDTDTQYF,TGTGCCAGCAGCTTAGGACTAGCGATAGATACGGATACGCAGTATTTT
NA,TRBV9,NA,TRBJ2-7,CASSVEGPGWSYEQYF,TGTGCCAGCAGCGTAGAAGGCCCAGGGTGGTCCTACGAGCAGTACTTC
NA,TRBV21-1,NA,TRBJ2-5,CASSKRAGGGETQYF,TGTGCCAGCAGCAAACGGGCGGGAGGTGGGGAGACCCAGTACTTC
NA,TRBV5-7,TRBD1,TRBJ1-1,CASSLRQGIEAFF,TGTGCCAGCAGCTTGAGACAGGGGATAGAGGCTTTCTTT
NA,TRBV6-6,TRBD2,TRBJ2-7,CASSPVKLAGSPLSYEQYF,TGTGCCAGCAGTCCCGTAAAGCTAGCGGGATCCCCCCTCTCCTACGAGCAGTACTTC
NA,TRBV21-1,NA,TRBJ1-6,CASTERHEYEGTYNSPLHF,TGTGCCAGCACGGAGAGACATGAATATGAGGGGACATATAATTCACCCCTCCACTTT
NA,TRBV18,TRBD1,TRBJ1-5,CASSPDRGSSNQPQHF,TGTGCCAGCTCACCGGACAGGGGTTCGAGCAATCAGCCCCAGCATTTT
NA,TRBV30,NA,TRBJ1-3,CAWSVLRVVSGNTIYF,TGTGCCTGGAGTGTACTCAGGGTGGTTTCTGGAAACACCATATATTTT
NA,TRBV5-4,TRBD2,TRBJ2-1,CASSRTSGRHNEQFF,TGTGCCAGCAGCCGAACTAGCGGGAGGCACAATGAGCAGTTCTTC
NA,TRBV6-5,NA,TRBJ2-7,CASSYGGFHYEQYF,TGTGCCAGCAGTTACGGCGGCTTTCACTACGAGCAGTACTTC
few,TRBV4-1,TRBD2,TRBJ2-7,CASSQSTSLPVEQYF,TGCGCCAGCAGCCAATCGACTAGCCTGCCCGTGGAGCAGTACTTC
NA,TRBV9,TRBD1,TRBJ2-7,CASSQRTGMDPFCEQYF,TGTGCCAGCAGCCAACGGACAGGGATGGACCCTTTCTGCGAGCAGTACTTC